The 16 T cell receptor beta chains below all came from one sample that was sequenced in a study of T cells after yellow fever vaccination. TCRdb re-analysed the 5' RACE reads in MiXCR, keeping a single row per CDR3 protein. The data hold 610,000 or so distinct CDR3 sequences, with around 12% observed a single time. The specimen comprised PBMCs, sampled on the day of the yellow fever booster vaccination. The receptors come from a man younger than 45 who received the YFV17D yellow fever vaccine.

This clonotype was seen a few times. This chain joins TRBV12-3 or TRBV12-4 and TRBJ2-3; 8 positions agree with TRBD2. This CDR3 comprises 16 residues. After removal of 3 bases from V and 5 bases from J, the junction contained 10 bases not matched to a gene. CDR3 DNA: TGTGCCAGCAGTTTTCTGATAGCGGGACGGGGAGATACGCAGTATTTT. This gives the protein CASSFLIAGRGDTQYF.

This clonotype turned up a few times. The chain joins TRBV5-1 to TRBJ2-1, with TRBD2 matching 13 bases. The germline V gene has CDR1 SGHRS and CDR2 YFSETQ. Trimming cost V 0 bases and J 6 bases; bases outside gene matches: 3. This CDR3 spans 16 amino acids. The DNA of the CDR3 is TGCGCCAGCAGCTTGGAGGGACTAGCGGGGATCAATGAGCAGTTCTTC. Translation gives CASSLEGLAGINEQFF.

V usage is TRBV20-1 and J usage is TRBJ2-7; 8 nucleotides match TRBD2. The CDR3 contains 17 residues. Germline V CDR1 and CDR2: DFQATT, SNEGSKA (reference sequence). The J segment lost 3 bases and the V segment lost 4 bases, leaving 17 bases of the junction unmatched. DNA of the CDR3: TGCAGTGCTACGCGGGCGGACAGCGGGAGCCCGGGCTACGAGCAGTACTTC. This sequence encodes CSATRADSGSPGYEQYF.

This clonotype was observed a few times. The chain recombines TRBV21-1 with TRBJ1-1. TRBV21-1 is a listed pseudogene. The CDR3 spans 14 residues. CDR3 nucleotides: TGTGCCAGCAGCAAAAAACCTCTTGAAGGTGAAGCTTTCTTT. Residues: CASSKKPLEGEAFF.

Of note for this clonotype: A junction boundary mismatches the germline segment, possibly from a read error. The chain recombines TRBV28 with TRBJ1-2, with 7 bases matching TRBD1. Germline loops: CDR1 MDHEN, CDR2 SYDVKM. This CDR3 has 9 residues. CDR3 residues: CASRVGQAF. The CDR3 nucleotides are TGTGCCAGCAGAGTTGGACAGGCCTTC.

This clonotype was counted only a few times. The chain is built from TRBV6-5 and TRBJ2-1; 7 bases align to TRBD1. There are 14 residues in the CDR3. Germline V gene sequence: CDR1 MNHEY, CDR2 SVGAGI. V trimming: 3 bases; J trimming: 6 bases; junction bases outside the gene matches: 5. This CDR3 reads CASSYADRVNEQFF. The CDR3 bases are TGTGCCAGCAGTTATGCCGACAGGGTCAATGAGCAGTTCTTC.

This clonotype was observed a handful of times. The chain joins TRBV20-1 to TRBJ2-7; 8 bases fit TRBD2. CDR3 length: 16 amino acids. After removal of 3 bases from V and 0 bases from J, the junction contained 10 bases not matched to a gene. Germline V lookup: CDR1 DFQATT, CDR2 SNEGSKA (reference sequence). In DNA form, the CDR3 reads TGCAGTGCTAGCCCCCCCCCCAGCGGGGGCTCCTACGAGCAGTACTTC. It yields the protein CSASPPPSGGSYEQYF.

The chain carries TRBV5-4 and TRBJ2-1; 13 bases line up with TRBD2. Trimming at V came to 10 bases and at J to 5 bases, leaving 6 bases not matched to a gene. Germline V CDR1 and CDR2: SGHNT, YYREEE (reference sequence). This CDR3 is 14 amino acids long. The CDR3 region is CAGRLAGGNNEQFF. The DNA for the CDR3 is TGTGCCGGACGACTAGCGGGAGGCAACAATGAGCAGTTCTTC.

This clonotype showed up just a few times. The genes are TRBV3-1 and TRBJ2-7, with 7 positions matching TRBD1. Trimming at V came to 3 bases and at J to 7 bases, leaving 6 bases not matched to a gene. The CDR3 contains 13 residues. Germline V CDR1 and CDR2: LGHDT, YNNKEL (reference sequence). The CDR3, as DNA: TGTGCCAGCAGCCAGTGGACAGGTGGGGAGCAGTACTTC. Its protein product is CASSQWTGGEQYF.

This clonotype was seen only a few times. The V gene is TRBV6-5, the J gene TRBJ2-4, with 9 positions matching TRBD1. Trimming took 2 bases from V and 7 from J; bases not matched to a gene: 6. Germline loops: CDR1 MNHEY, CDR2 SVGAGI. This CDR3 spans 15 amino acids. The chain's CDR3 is CASSYRGTGNNIQYF. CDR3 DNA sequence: TGTGCCAGCAGTTACCGCGGGACAGGGAACAACATTCAGTACTTC.

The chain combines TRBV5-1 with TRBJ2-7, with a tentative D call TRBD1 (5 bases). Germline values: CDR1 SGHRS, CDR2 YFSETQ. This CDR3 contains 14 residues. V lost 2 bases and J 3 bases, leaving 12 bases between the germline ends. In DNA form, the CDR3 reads TGCGCCAGCAGCTTCTCAGGGCCCAACTACGAGCAGTACTTC. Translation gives CASSFSGPNYEQYF.

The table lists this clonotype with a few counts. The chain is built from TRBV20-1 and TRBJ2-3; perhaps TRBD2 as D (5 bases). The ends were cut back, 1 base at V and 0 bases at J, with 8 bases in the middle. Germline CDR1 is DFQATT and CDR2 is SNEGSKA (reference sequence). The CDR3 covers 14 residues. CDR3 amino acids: CSARVGSSTDTQYF. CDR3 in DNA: TGCAGTGCTAGAGTGGGGAGCAGCACAGATACGCAGTATTTT.

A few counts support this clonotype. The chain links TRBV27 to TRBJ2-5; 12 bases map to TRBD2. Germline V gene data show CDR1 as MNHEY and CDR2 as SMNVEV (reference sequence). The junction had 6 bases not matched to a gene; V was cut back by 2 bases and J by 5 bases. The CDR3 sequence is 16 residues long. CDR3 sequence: CASSLGASGRAETQYF. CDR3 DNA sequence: TGTGCCAGCAGTTTAGGGGCTAGCGGGAGGGCCGAGACCCAGTACTTC.

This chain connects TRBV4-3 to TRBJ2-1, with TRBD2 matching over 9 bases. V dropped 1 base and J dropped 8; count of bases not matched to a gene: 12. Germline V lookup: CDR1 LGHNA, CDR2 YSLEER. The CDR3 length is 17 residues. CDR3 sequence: CASSQGGGGRAEYEQFF. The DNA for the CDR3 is TGCGCCAGCAGCCAAGGGGGGGGCGGGAGGGCCGAATATGAGCAGTTCTTC.

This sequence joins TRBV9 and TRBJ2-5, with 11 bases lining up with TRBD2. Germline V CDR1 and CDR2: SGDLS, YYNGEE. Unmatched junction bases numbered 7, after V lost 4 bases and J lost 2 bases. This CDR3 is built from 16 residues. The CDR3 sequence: CASSPRGLAGQETQYF. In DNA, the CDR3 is TGTGCCAGCAGCCCCCGTGGACTAGCGGGTCAAGAGACCCAGTACTTC.

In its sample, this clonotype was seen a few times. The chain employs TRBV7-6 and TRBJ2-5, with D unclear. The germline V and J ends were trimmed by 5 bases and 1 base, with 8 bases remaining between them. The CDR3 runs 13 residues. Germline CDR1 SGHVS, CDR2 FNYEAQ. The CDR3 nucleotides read TGTGCCAGCAGCACAATGATCCAAGAGACCCAGTACTTC. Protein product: CASSTMIQETQYF.